The 24 T cell receptor beta chains in this list originate from one sample, sequenced in a study of blood T cell repertoires in COVID-19. TCRdb's copy holds only in-frame clones and misses some; the assay was immunoSEQ multiplex PCR. Of 45,000 to 60,000 clones in the sample, around 82% were seen once. The sample consisted of peripheral blood. The source of these receptors is an elderly woman with acute or convalescent COVID-19.

The chain recombines TRBV6-6 with TRBJ2-3; D uncertain. Trimming shortened V by 8 bases and J by 1 base, and 4 bases separated the two germline ends. Germline V CDR1 and CDR2: MNHNY, SVGAGI (reference sequence). This CDR3 region has 11 residues. CDR3 in amino acids: CASRGTDTQYF. Written as DNA, the CDR3 is TGTGCCAGCCGAGGCACAGATACGCAGTATTTT.

V is TRBV6-6 and J is TRBJ1-5; 8 bases are shared with TRBD1. Per germline, CDR1 MNHNY and CDR2 SVGAGI (reference sequence). The ends lost 6 bases at V and 2 bases at J; junction bases unmatched: 6. The CDR3 totals 15 residues. CDR3 in amino acids: CASSLGTGGNQPQHF. CDR3 sequence (DNA): TGTGCCAGCAGCCTCGGGACAGGAGGCAATCAGCCCCAGCATTTT.

A few counts support this clone. The rearrangement uses TRBV7-6 and TRBJ2-5; possibly TRBD1 for D (5 bases). The CDR3 contains 12 residues. Trimming left V 5 bases short and J 5 bases short, with 9 bases between. Germline lookup yields CDR1 SGHVS and CDR2 FNYEAQ. The CDR3 protein is CASSTSGETQYF. In DNA form, the CDR3 reads TGTGCCAGCAGCACGTCAGGGGAGACCCAGTACTTC. Looking up the rest from reference TRBV7-6 and TRBJ2-5 gives the full variable domain: GAGVSQSPRYKVTKRGQDVALRCDPISGHVSLYWYRQALGQGPEFLTYFNYEAQQDKSGLPNDRFSAERPEGSISTLTIQRTEQRDSAMYRCASSTSGETQYFGPGTRLLVL.

The gene calls are TRBV5-1 and TRBJ2-3, with 12 bases identical to TRBD2. V was pared by 2 bases and J by 2 bases, with 6 bases of the junction left unmatched. The CDR3 spans 17 residues. Germline values: CDR1 SGHRS, CDR2 YFSETQ. The CDR3 protein is CASSFGLAGLTTDTQYF. Written as DNA, the CDR3 is TGCGCCAGCAGCTTCGGACTAGCGGGGCTGACCACAGATACGCAGTATTTT.

The chain employs TRBV12-3 or TRBV12-4 and TRBJ1-2, with TRBD1 matching 9 bases. The CDR3 has 12 amino acids. Trimming removed 4 bases from V and 7 bases from J; junction bases left unmatched: 1. DNA for the CDR3: TGTGCCAGCAGTTACAGGGGGCTTGGCTACACCTTC. Amino acids: CASSYRGLGYTF.

The CDR3 DNA is TGCGCCAGCAGCTTGGCTCCGGGAGCCGAAGAGACCCAGTACTTC. Translated: CASSLAPGAEETQYF. The J gene is TRBJ2-5, the V gene TRBV5-1, with D perhaps TRBD2 (6 bases). CDR3 length: 15 residues. Germline V gene sequence: CDR1 SGHRS, CDR2 YFSETQ. V shed 0 bases and J shed 3 bases, with 12 bases lying between them.

J is TRBJ1-1 and V is TRBV5-1; possibly TRBD1 for D (5 bases). V lost 5 bases and J 5 bases, leaving 13 bases between the germline ends. CDR3 length: 13 residues. Germline V gene sequence: CDR1 SGHRS, CDR2 YFSETQ. CDR3 protein: CASRESPGTEAFF. CDR3 sequence (DNA): TGCGCCAGCAGAGAGTCCCCAGGGACTGAAGCTTTCTTT. Full variable domain (rest looked up from reference TRBV5-1 and TRBJ1-1): KAGVTQTPRYLIKTRGQQVTLSCSPISGHRSVSWYQQTPGQGLQFLFEYFSETQRNKGNFPGRFSGRQFSNSRSEMNVSTLELGDSALYLCASRESPGTEAFFGQGTRLTVV.

The chain uses TRBV6-5 and TRBJ2-5, with 7 bases lining up with TRBD2. The CDR3 spans 13 residues. CDR1 and CDR2 (germline): MNHEY, SVGAGI. Losses at the gene ends were 6 bases for V and 3 bases for J; bases not matched to a gene: 4. The CDR3 DNA is TGTGCCAGCAGAGCCCTAGCGGAAGAGACCCAGTACTTC. Amino acid sequence: CASRALAEETQYF.

The chain joins TRBV4-1 to TRBJ1-4, with TRBD1 matching over 11 bases. The ends lost 4 bases at V and 5 bases at J; junction bases unmatched: 3. The germline CDR1 and CDR2 sequences are MGHRA and YSYEKL. The CDR3 has 15 amino acids. The CDR3 nucleotides read TGCGCCAGCAGCCTTAGGACAGGGGGCAATGAAAAACTGTTTTTT. Protein sequence: CASSLRTGGNEKLFF.

The chain is built from TRBV28 and TRBJ1-1; D is possibly TRBD1 (5 bases). Germline V gives CDR1 MDHEN, CDR2 SYDVKM. Trimming stripped 0 bases from V and 1 base from J, with 6 bases between. This CDR3 comprises 14 residues. CDR3 sequence: CASSLWGGNTEAFF. As DNA, the CDR3 is TGTGCCAGCAGTTTATGGGGGGGGAACACTGAAGCTTTCTTT.

V and J are TRBV2 and TRBJ2-7; D unclear. The CDR3 loop spans 12 amino acids. The germline CDR1 and CDR2 sequences are SNHLY and FYNNEI. The V end lost 6 bases, the J end lost 4 bases, and 10 bases lay between the germline ends. CDR3 loop: CASRDDWYEQYF. The DNA for the CDR3 is TGTGCCAGCAGGGATGACTGGTACGAGCAGTACTTC.

The chain has TRBV5-4 and TRBJ2-7; 13 nucleotides align to TRBD2. The V segment lost 4 bases and the J segment 7 bases; nucleotides outside the gene matches: 5. The germline gives CDR1 SGHNT, CDR2 YYREEE (reference sequence). The CDR3 is 14 residues long. The CDR3 DNA follows: TGTGCCAGCAGCCTTGGACTAGCGGGAGTAGAGCAGTACTTC. This gives the protein CASSLGLAGVEQYF.

The V and J genes are TRBV2 and TRBJ2-2, with 8 nucleotides matching TRBD2. The V segment lost 6 bases and the J segment 3 bases; nucleotides outside the gene matches: 6. CDR3 length: 15 residues. Germline CDR1 and CDR2: SNHLY and FYNNEI. CDR3 amino acids: CASSGTSGHTGELFF. In nucleotides, the CDR3 is TGTGCCAGCAGCGGCACTAGCGGCCACACCGGGGAGCTGTTTTTT. The full variable domain, completed using reference TRBV2 and TRBJ2-2, is EPEVTQTPSHQVTQMGQEVILRCVPISNHLYFYWYRQILGQKVEFLVSFYNNEISEKSEIFDDQFSVERPDGSNFTLKIRSTKLEDSAMYFCASSGTSGHTGELFFGEGSRLTVL.

This clone came up a few times. This chain joins TRBV7-3 and TRBJ2-1; D gene unclear. The CDR3 covers 14 residues. Trimming cost V 1 base and J 2 bases, with 6 bases left between them. Germline V gene sequence: CDR1 SGHTA, CDR2 FQGTGA. CDR3 protein: CASSLSTTYNEQFF. CDR3 bases: TGTGCCAGCAGCTTAAGCACAACCTACAATGAGCAGTTCTTC.

The chain employs TRBV7-3 and TRBJ1-1; maybe TRBD1 (5 bases). Trimming left V 7 bases short and J 8 bases short, with 14 bases between. Germline values: CDR1 SGHTA, CDR2 FQGTGA. The CDR3 length is 12 residues. As DNA, the CDR3 is TGTGCCAGCACCCCCCGACGGGGGGAAGCTTTCTTT. Its translation: CASTPRRGEAFF.

This sequence joins TRBV7-6 and TRBJ2-3; D ambiguous. Trimming cost V 5 bases and J 2 bases, with 17 bases left between them. Looked up from germline, CDR1 is SGHVS and CDR2 is FNYEAQ. CDR3 length equals 16 residues. DNA for the CDR3: TGTGCCAGCAGCCCTGTCCCAAAAGCGCCCACAGATACGCAGTATTTT. This translates into CASSPVPKAPTDTQYF.

The V and J genes are TRBV28 and TRBJ2-3, with 8 bases fitting TRBD2. Trimming at V came to 2 bases and at J to 6 bases, leaving 7 bases not matched to a gene. This CDR3 has 15 amino acids. CDR1 and CDR2 from the germline V gene are MDHEN and SYDVKM. CDR3 protein: CASSLRPGGPDTQYF. CDR3 nucleotide sequence: TGTGCCAGCAGTTTACGGCCGGGGGGGCCGGATACGCAGTATTTT.

This clone occurred a few times. The gene calls are TRBV4-1 and TRBJ2-7; 10 nucleotides line up with TRBD2. Trimming took 3 bases from V and 0 from J; bases not matched to a gene: 5. The CDR3 sequence is 16 residues long. Germline V gene lookup returns CDR1 MGHRA and CDR2 YSYEKL. CDR3 protein: CASSHSGTSDSYEQYF. The CDR3 nucleotides read TGCGCCAGCAGCCACTCCGGGACTAGCGACTCCTACGAGCAGTACTTC.

CDR3 nucleotides: TGTGCCAGCAGCCAACTAGCGGGGGGGCACACCGGGGAGCTGTTTTTT. Amino acids: CASSQLAGGHTGELFF. The chain recombines TRBV2 with TRBJ2-2; 13 bases agree with TRBD2. J gave up 3 bases and V 6 bases, and 4 bases lay outside the gene matches. Germline V gives CDR1 SNHLY, CDR2 FYNNEI. This CDR3 has 16 amino acids.

The chain uses TRBV2 and TRBJ2-5; TRBD1 matches 7 bases. After removal of 6 bases from V and 4 bases from J, the junction contained 2 bases not matched to a gene. The CDR3 loop spans 12 amino acids. Germline assignment: CDR1 SNHLY and CDR2 FYNNEI. CDR3 bases: TGTGCCAGCAGGGGGGACAGAGAGACCCAGTACTTC. Protein sequence: CASRGDRETQYF.

This chain's CDR3 is CASSWTSGEQFF. CDR3 in DNA: TGTGCCAGCAGCTGGACTAGCGGTGAGCAGTTCTTC. The gene calls are TRBV5-5 and TRBJ2-1; 10 nucleotides line up with TRBD2. Germline V gene sequence: CDR1 SGHKS, CDR2 YYEKEE (reference sequence). CDR3 length: 12 amino acids. J gave up 9 bases and V 3 bases, and 0 bases lay outside the gene matches.

This chain connects TRBV5-5 to TRBJ1-2; D is unresolved. In germline, CDR1 is SGHKS, CDR2 YYEKEE (reference sequence). V was cut by 4 bases and J by 4 bases, with 14 bases left in between. This CDR3 region has 14 residues. The CDR3 DNA reads TGTGCCAGCAGCGTCGGTATGAGGTCCTATGGCTACACCTTC. Its protein is CASSVGMRSYGYTF. The variable domain in full, with the rest retrieved from reference TRBV5-5 and TRBJ1-2, is DAGVTQSPTHLIKTRGQQVTLRCSPISGHKSVSWYQQVLGQGPQFIFQYYEKEERGRGNFPDRFSARQFPNYSSELNVNALLLGDSALYLCASSVGMRSYGYTFGSGTRLTVV.

V usage is TRBV2 and J usage is TRBJ1-1, with D perhaps matching TRBD1 (5 bases). Trimming took 6 bases from V and 0 from J, leaving 14 bases between them. Germline CDR1 is SNHLY and CDR2 is FYNNEI. The CDR3 has 15 residues. CDR3 sequence reads: CASRWDWGMNTEAFF. CDR3 bases: TGTGCCAGCAGATGGGATTGGGGCATGAACACTGAAGCTTTCTTT.

This sequence joins TRBV11-3 and TRBJ2-5; 7 nucleotides agree with TRBD1. The J segment lost 3 bases and the V segment lost 4 bases, leaving 8 bases of the junction unmatched. Looked up from germline, CDR1 is SGHNT and CDR2 is YENEEA. The CDR3 totals 15 residues. CDR3 loop: CASSSDRDREETQYF. CDR3 in DNA: TGTGCCAGCAGCTCAGACAGGGATCGGGAAGAGACCCAGTACTTC.